This paragraph reports one T cell receptor beta chain. This receptor's antigen is unknown. No much larger clone exists at a distance of one base, and base qualities are not known. The sample originates from a study of cytomegalovirus exposure and HLA in healthy donors listed by TCRdb under 2017. Concerning the study at large: An earlier analysis of some 600 of the donors reported under 300 Gb of sequence data and around 100 million unique TCR beta sequences obtained from 180 million or so T cells. In a later genetic analysis, genome-wide SNP genotypes for about 55% of the roughly 700 donors were used, and that subset was treated as a discovery cohort. The number of donors typed differed by locus, with roughly 629-640 for A, B, C, DRB1 and DQB1, about 500 for DQA1, about 610 for DPA1, and some 440 for DPB1. The study profiled the T cell repertoires of 500 to 800 subjects by immunosequencing and related them to cytomegalovirus serostatus. To study patterns of TCR occurrence, a later analysis re-analyzed previously published TCR beta repertoires from 650 to 750 donors and added high-resolution HLA genotyping. HLA typing covered class I and class II loci at four-digit resolution. An earlier analysis of 587 of the donors used high-throughput TCR beta sequencing to judge whether each TCR beta V gene segment behaved as functional or pseudogenic. In the later analysis, no new phenotypic data were used to find candidate immune exposures; instead, reliance was placed on TCR beta sequences and their occurrence across donors. The study aimed to test whether cataloging public T cell receptors could reveal signatures of past pathogen exposure. Several DR-DQ haplotypes were treated as single units for association and clustering because of strong linkage in the cohort. Among roughly 370 genotyped donors of the cohort, an average of roughly 240,000 unique TCR beta nucleotide sequences were sequenced per donor, about a sixth of them non-productive. All discovery cohort repertoires had been generated on a single sequencing platform. To predict cytomegalovirus infection status, the study combined high-throughput TCR immunosequencing, statistical association of individual TCRs with disease status, and machine learning. Of the 398 genotyped donors, approximately 80% fell in the genetic ancestry cluster associated with self-reported Caucasian donors. An early release covering roughly 600 HLA-typed donors comprised 250 to 350 gigabases of sequencing data and 85 million or so unique TCR sequences. A separate validation cohort of 100 to 150 different subjects was used in addition to the 666-subject first cohort. Donor age, sex, ethnicity and CMV serostatus were compiled together with the repertoire data.

Library generation was performed with the immunoSEQ multiplex PCR assay. For the multiplex PCR, a mixture combining 60 forward primers for TCR Vbeta segments and 13 reverse primers for TCR Jbeta segments was used. A multiplex PCR assay on genomic DNA amplified the CDR3 region of rearranged TCR beta genes. On the Illumina HiSeq System, the amplified TCR beta libraries were sequenced as 87-base-pair reads. The paper's processing steps were these. A later analysis counted about 82 million unique TCR beta chains across the 500 to 850 repertoires, and about 10 million of these chains were shared by at least two donors. Raw reads were error-corrected and collapsed into unique sequences with a nearest-neighbor algorithm that merged closely related sequences to remove PCR and sequencing errors. To assign V, D and J gene segments, CDR3 sequences were aligned to IMGT reference sequences. For a sequence to be retained, at least a six-nucleotide match to both a V gene segment and a J gene segment was required. A rearrangement was called productive if the CDR3 had no stop codons and remained in frame with V and J, and every other rearrangement was called non-productive. Following IMGT convention, CDR3 was defined as the stretch from the second conserved V-encoded cysteine to the conserved J-encoded phenylalanine. The earlier analysis of some 600 of the donors excluded sequences that lacked an unambiguous match to a single V gene segment. An earlier analysis of a few hundred of the donors called V segments functional above 56.7% productive rearrangements and segregating when the between-donor standard deviation exceeded 5%. A statistical classification framework was built to diagnose cytomegalovirus status from the catalog of TCR beta chain sequences. A later analysis assigned V and J genes by comparing TCR nucleotide sequences with IMGT/GENE-DB human TR gene sequences. Using the TCRdist pipeline, a later analysis assigned CDR3 sequences along with most-parsimonious VDJ recombination scenarios. A later analysis defined each TCR beta chain by its CDR3 amino acid sequence plus V-gene family, and excluded reads lacking a unique V-gene family. In a later analysis, several hundred highly shared, low-generation-probability nucleotide sequences were removed to address suspected cross-contamination and a sequencing artifact. In a later analysis, a clonal expansion index for each public chain was calculated from normalized within-repertoire ranks of inferred template counts. In a later analysis, generation probabilities were computed using a VDJ recombination model fitted to out-of-frame rearrangements, and the results were checked against IGoR. A later analysis scored TCR-TCR, TCR-HLA and TCR-CMV co-occurrence with hypergeometric tests, applying a repertoire-size bias correction to TCR pairs. False discovery rates were estimated in a later analysis by permuting HLA or CMV assignments 20 times. A later analysis grouped co-occurring TCRs with DBSCAN, adding TCRdist sequence similarity when clustering within HLA-allele-positive subsets. For co-occurrence clustering, repertoires with fewer than 30,000 or more than 120,000 public chains were excluded, along with four or five repertoires with anomalous nucleotide sharing. Drawn from immuneACCESS, this table holds only the in-frame rearrangements with V and J called that TCRdb kept. Clones are partly lost; checked studies trace under half to an unresolved V gene and leave the rest unexplained. The V and J calls and clone size were taken over from that table, and D and trimming were inferred from the DNA. This sample has about 140,000 clones in its table, and approximately 73% of those were observed once. Together, the top ten hold over 1% of the sample.

Beyond this particular receptor, the publication reports: Most TCR sequences were seen in very few donors, while some public TCRs were found in many individuals. Three of the identified cytomegalovirus-associated TCR beta chains were confirmed in vitro to be specific for cytomegalovirus antigens. The presence/absence analyses assumed that sequencing depth was roughly uniform across donors, and that assumption may not be true. Broadly in line with IMGT annotations, most TCR beta V segments showed up in productive rearrangements about 90% or about 30% of the time in an earlier analysis of 450 to 600 of the donors. A later genetic analysis reported fewer N-insertions in productive TCRs among donors in an Asian-associated ancestry cluster than the roughly 620-donor mean. A further reported finding was that TCR beta sequences accurately predicted the HLA-A and HLA-B alleles for most subjects in the first cohort. In this cohort, only TCR beta chains were sequenced, and detectable features were limited by the absence of alpha or paired-chain data. The only immune exposure information available for the cohort was CMV serostatus. Correlated functional status among segregating V segments might be attributable to linkage disequilibrium, but an unknown experimental factor could not be ruled out. A later genetic analysis associated a missense DCLRE1C variant with V-gene and J-gene trimming of TCR beta chains, and an independent cohort replicated the association. The classifier was reported to diagnose cytomegalovirus status with high specificity and sensitivity in both the original cohort and the validation cohort. Assigning TCR associations to individual alleles was difficult when HLA alleles, especially DR and DQ, strongly co-occurred. The authors suggested that the approach could potentially be generalized to other disease states and immunological phenotypes. A later analysis found that most CMV-associated TCR beta chains appeared HLA-restricted, with HLA associations seemingly driven largely by CMV exposure. In a later analysis, the rate of TCR association differed among HLA loci, with DRB1 alleles having the most associated TCRs and HLA-C alleles having the fewest. According to a later analysis, parvovirus B19, influenza, CMV and Epstein-Barr virus appeared linked to several top co-occurrence clusters. Because counts were too low, about 18 rarely observed V segments, including chromosome 9 orphons, were excluded from the earlier analysis of about 500 of the donors. In a later analysis, HLA-associated TCR beta chains showed more clonal expansion and lower generation probabilities than non-associated chains that were equally common. Because some donors lacked HLA typing at each locus, the association tests relied only on the typed subset. In a later analysis, some 17,000 TCR beta sequences were associated with specific HLA alleles at a false discovery rate of 0.05. A group of highly shared sequence variants was considered likely to be a technical artifact of the sequencing pipeline. Some IMGT-functional V segments, including TRBV6-2 and TRBV6-3, could not be distinguished by the 87-base-pair reads and were therefore excluded. A total of about 180 TCR beta chains were listed by the study as associated with cytomegalovirus.

Counted from cysteine to phenylalanine, this CDR3 has 14 amino acids. The DNA shown is the 42-base CDR3, in frame from base 1. The germline V end is reduced by 5 bases and the J end by 3 bases; junction bases left unmatched: 4. The germline V gene (reference sequence) sets CDR1 to SEHNR and CDR2 to FQNEAQ. The cohort consisted of 666 healthy bone marrow donors. At the time of sampling, all cohort members were nominally healthy, though unrecorded immune exposures were likely present. The donor was CMV seronegative and belonged to the group of around 400 seronegative cohort members. A peripheral blood sample was collected from each donor, and TCR beta sequencing was performed on peripheral blood mononuclear cells. The Qiagen DNeasy Blood Extraction Kit was used to extract genomic DNA from the blood cell samples.

The V gene is TRBV7-9 and the J gene is TRBJ1-5, with TRBD1 identical over 7 junction bases. This TCR was recovered from a woman between 40 and 50 years old in good health and CMV-seronegative. Material: PBMCs. This receptor carries the CDR3 CASSQGQINQPQHF. The DNA is as follows: TGTGCCAGCAGCCAGGGACAGATCAATCAGCCCCAGCATTTT.